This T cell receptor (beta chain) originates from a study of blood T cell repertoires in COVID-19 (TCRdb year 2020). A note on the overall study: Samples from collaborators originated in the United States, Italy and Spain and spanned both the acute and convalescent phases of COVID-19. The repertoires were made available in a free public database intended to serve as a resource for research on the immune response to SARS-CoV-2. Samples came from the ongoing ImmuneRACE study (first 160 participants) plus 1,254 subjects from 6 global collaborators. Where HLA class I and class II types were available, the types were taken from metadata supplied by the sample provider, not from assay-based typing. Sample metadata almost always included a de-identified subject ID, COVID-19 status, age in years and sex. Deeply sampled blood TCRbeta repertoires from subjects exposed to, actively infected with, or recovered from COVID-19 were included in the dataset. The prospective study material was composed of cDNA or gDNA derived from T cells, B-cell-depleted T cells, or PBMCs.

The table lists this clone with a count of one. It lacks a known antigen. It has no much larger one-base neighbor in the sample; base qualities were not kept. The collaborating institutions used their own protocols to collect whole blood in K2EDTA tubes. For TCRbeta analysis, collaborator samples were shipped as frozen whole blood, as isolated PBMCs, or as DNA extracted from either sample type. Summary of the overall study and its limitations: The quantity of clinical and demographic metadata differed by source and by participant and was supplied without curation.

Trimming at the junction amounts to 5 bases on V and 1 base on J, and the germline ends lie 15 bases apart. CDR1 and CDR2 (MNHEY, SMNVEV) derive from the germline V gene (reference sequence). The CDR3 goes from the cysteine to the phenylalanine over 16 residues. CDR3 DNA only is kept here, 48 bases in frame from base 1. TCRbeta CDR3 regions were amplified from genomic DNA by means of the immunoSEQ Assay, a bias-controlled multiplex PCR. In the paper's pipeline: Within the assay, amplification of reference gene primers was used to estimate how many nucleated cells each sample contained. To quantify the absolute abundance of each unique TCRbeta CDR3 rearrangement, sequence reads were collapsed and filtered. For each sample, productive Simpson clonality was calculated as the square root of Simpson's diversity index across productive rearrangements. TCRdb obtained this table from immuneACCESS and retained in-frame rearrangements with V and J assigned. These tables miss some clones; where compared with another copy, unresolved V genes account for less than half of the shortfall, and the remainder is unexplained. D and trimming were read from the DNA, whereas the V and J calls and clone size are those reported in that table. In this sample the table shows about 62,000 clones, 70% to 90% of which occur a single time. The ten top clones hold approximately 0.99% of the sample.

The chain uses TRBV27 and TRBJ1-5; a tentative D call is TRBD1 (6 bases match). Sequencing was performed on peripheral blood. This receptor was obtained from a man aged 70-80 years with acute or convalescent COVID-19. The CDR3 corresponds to CASSPMTGISNQPQHF. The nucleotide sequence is TGTGCCAGCAGTCCCATGACAGGTATCAGCAATCAGCCCCAGCATTTT.